Reported below is one TCR beta chain. The source of the sample is a study of blood T cell repertoires in COVID-19. The overall study: The origin of the acute and convalescent COVID-19 samples was the United States, Italy and Spain. PBMCs, B-cell-depleted T cells, or T cells provided the cDNA or gDNA that made up the material.

The CDR3 is 16 amino acids. V dropped 3 bases and J dropped 0; count of bases not matched to a gene: 4. Germline values: CDR1 MNHNS, CDR2 SASEGT. As originally analysed: How many nucleated cells were present was estimated from reference gene primer amplification. Some clones are missing from TCRdb's copy, which holds only in-frame ones; the method was immunoSEQ multiplex PCR. The V and J calls and clone size were taken over from that table, and D and trimming were inferred from the DNA. The sample lists roughly 71,000 clones; roughly 90% were seen once. This TCR was sampled from a man aged 45-60 years with acute or convalescent COVID-19. This chain joins TRBV6-1 and TRBJ1-3; 8 bases fit TRBD1. Material: peripheral blood. CDR3 DNA sequence: TGTGCCAGCAGTGAGGCAGGGGGCGACTCTGGAAACACCATATATTTT. It codes for CASSEAGGDSGNTIYF.